The sequence of this TCR beta chain was determined in a study of cytomegalovirus exposure and HLA in healthy donors. Vbeta (60) and Jbeta (13) primers were used in the PCR. The assay was immunoSEQ multiplex PCR, and TCRdb's table has in-frame clones only and misses some. The table records some 65,000 clones, 62% of them present only once. Trimming shortened V by 2 bases and J by 4 bases, and 6 bases separated the two germline ends. In germline, CDR1 is GTSNPN, CDR2 SVGIG (reference sequence). This CDR3 has 12 amino acids. Regarding the study as a whole: Presence/absence analyses assumed roughly uniform sequencing depth across donors. Researchers reportedly found TCR beta sequences accurately predicted most subjects' HLA-A and HLA-B alleles. Analysis was performed later, and it showed HLA-associated TCR beta chains to be more clonally expanded than equally common others.

Concerning this clone: Antigen unknown.

This receptor was obtained from a man aged 25 to 40 in good health and CMV-seronegative. The chain couples TRBV30 to TRBJ2-1; no clear D. The sequencing sample was made of PBMCs. DNA for the CDR3: TGTGCCTGGAGTCGAGTTTACAATGAGCAGTTCTTC. Its protein product is CAWSRVYNEQFF.